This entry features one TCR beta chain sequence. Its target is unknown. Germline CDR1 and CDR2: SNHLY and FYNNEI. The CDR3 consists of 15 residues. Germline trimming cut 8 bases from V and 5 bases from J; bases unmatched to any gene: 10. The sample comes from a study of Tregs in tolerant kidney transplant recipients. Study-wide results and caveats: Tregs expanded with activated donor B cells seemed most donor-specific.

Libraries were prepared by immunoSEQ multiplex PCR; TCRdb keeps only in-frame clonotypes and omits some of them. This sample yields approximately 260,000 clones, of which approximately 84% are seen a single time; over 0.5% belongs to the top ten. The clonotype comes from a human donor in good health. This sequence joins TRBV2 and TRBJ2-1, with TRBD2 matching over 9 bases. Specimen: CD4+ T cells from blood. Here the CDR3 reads CASVRSGTSNNEQFF. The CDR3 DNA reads TGTGCCAGCGTTAGGTCCGGGACTAGCAACAATGAGCAGTTCTTC. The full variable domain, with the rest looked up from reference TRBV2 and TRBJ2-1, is EPEVTQTPSHQVTQMGQEVILRCVPISNHLYFYWYRQILGQKVEFLVSFYNNEISEKSEIFDDQFSVERPDGSNFTLKIRSTKLEDSAMYFCASVRSGTSNNEQFFGPGTRLTVL.